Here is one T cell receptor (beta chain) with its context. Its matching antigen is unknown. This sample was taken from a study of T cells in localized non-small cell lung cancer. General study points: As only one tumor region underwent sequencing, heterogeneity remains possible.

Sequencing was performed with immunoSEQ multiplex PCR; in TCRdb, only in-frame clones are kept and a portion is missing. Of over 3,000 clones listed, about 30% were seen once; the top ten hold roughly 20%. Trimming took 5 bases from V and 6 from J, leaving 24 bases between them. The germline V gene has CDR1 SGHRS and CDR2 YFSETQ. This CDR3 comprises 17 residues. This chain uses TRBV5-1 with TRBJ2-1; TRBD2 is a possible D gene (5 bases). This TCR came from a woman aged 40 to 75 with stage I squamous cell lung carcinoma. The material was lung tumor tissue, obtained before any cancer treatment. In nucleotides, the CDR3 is TGCGCCAGCAGTTCGACGGTAACGGGGTATGGTGGCAATGAGCAGTTCTTC. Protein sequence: CASSSTVTGYGGNEQFF. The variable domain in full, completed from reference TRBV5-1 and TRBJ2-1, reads KAGVTQTPRYLIKTRGQQVTLSCSPISGHRSVSWYQQTPGQGLQFLFEYFSETQRNKGNFPGRFSGRQFSNSRSEMNVSTLELGDSALYLCASSSTVTGYGGNEQFFGPGTRLTVL.